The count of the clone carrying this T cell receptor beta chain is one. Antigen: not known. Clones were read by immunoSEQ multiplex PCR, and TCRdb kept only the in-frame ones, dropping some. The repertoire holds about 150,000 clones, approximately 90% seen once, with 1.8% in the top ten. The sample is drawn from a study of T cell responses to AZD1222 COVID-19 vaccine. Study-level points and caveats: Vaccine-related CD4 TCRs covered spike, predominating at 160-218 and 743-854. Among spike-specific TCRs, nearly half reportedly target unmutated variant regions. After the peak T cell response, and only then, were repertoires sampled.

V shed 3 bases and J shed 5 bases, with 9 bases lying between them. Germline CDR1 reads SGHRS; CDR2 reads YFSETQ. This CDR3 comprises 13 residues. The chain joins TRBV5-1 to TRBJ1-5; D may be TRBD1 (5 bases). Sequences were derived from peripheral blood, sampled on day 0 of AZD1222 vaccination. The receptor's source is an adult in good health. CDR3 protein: CASSWDVDQPQHF. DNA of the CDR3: TGCGCCAGCAGCTGGGACGTAGATCAGCCCCAGCATTTT.